This record concerns one TCR beta chain sequence. Its antigen remains unknown. The record originates from a study of post-analysis software for immune sequencing data. Overall study: The cohort encompassed relapsing-remitting, secondary progressive and progressive-relapsing multiple sclerosis disease courses.

CDR1 is KGHSH and CDR2 is LQKENI in the germline V gene. The J segment lost 7 bases and the V segment lost 0 bases, leaving 7 bases of the junction unmatched. CDR3 length: 16 amino acids. Unique molecular identifiers had been added to the TCR beta cDNA libraries. TCRdb ran MiXCR on the PCR reads and lists one entry per CDR3 protein. The sample holds about 540,000 distinct CDR3 sequences, 30% to 40% seen once. Study outcomes and limitations: Relative to controls, patients with multiple sclerosis showed significantly lower normalized Chao1 diversity. Elevated frequency relative to controls characterized roughly five TRBV segments in patients, TRBV5-6, TRBV5-1 and TRBV20-1 among them.

This TCR came from a girl aged 2-17 years with multiple sclerosis. Sample: blood. This chain connects TRBV18 to TRBJ2-1, with TRBD2 matching over 9 bases. CDR3 loop: CASSPPGIAGENEQFF. In nucleotides, the CDR3 is TGTGCCAGCTCACCACCCGGGATAGCGGGGGAGAATGAGCAGTTCTTC.